These 8 T cell receptor beta chains were all obtained from the same sample, sequenced in a study of cytomegalovirus exposure and HLA in healthy donors (dated by TCRdb to 2016 to 2017). Library preparation employed the immunoSEQ multiplex PCR assay. A mixture of 60 forward primers for TCR Vbeta segments and 13 reverse primers for TCR Jbeta segments was used in the multiplex PCR. TCRdb re-hosts the immuneACCESS table, in-frame sequences only. Its copies lack some clones; in the studies checked, an unresolved V gene accounts for under half of them, and the cause for the rest is not known. The sample table records some 150,000 clones; roughly 60% of these occur just once. 2.4% of the sample is taken by the ten largest. Sequencing was done on a sample of PBMCs. The receptors stem from a woman aged 40 to 50 in good health and CMV-seronegative.

This chain links TRBV28 with TRBJ1-2; D possibly corresponds to TRBD1 (5 bases). V was shortened by 6 bases and J by 1 base, with 27 bases between the two germline ends. The CDR3 extends over 19 amino acids. CDR1 is MDHEN and CDR2 is SYDVKM in the germline V gene. The CDR3 bases are TGTGCCAGCAGCGGCGACAGTCCCACCCTTGGCCCTTTTAACTATGGCTACACCTTC. The encoded protein is CASSGDSPTLGPFNYGYTF.

This clone came up once. The J gene is TRBJ1-6, the V gene TRBV9, with unresolved D. The germline gives CDR1 SGDLS, CDR2 YYNGEE. The CDR3 extends over 17 amino acids. V was clipped by 0 bases and J by 5 bases, with 15 bases between them. CDR3 in amino acids: CASSVGPSPIHNSPLHF. CDR3 DNA: TGTGCCAGCAGCGTAGGCCCGAGTCCTATCCATAATTCACCCCTCCACTTT.

V is TRBV7-9 and J is TRBJ1-5, with D tentatively TRBD1 (6 bases). Germline V gene lookup returns CDR1 SEHNR and CDR2 FQNEAQ (reference sequence). The V gene lost 5 bases and the J gene lost 0 bases, with 14 bases spanning the gap. This CDR3 is built from 16 residues. DNA for the CDR3: TGTGCCAGCAGCCGGTCACAGGGAGATAGCAATCAGCCCCAGCATTTT. Residues: CASSRSQGDSNQPQHF. Full variable domain (outside the CDR3, taken from reference TRBV7-9 and TRBJ1-5): DTGVSQNPRHKITKRGQNVTFRCDPISEHNRLYWYRQTLGQGPEFLTYFQNEAQLEKSRLLSDRFSAERPKGSFSTLEIQRTEQGDSAMYLCASSRSQGDSNQPQHFGDGTRLSIL.

The chain recombines TRBV30 with TRBJ1-1; TRBD1 matches at 7 bases. J lost 5 bases, V lost 1 base, and 19 bases had no gene match. The CDR3 extends over 18 amino acids. CDR1 is GTSNPN, CDR2 SVGIG, per germline (reference sequence). Here the CDR3 reads CAWSGENLWTGPGTEAFF. The CDR3 region has the DNA TGTGCCTGGAGTGGGGAGAATCTGTGGACAGGACCTGGGACTGAAGCTTTCTTT.

This chain links TRBV7-2 with TRBJ1-5; 7 bases match TRBD1. The V gene end was trimmed by 2 bases and the J gene end by 5 bases; junction bases not matched to a gene: 9. Per the germline V gene, CDR1 is SGHTA and CDR2 is FQGNSA. The CDR3 covers 16 residues. The CDR3 DNA reads TGTGCCAGCAGCTTATCCGGGACAGCCTTCCATCAGCCCCAGCATTTT. Translating it yields CASSLSGTAFHQPQHF.

This clone has a handful of counts. V gene TRBV9 combines with J gene TRBJ2-3; 9 bases match TRBD2. Unmatched junction bases numbered 9, after V lost 0 bases and J lost 1 base. CDR3 size: 18 residues. Germline assignment: CDR1 SGDLS and CDR2 YYNGEE. CDR3 sequence: CASSVAWAGGLGTDTQYF. The CDR3 bases are TGTGCCAGCAGCGTAGCTTGGGCGGGGGGGCTGGGCACAGATACGCAGTATTTT.

The chain has TRBV15 and TRBJ1-2, with D perhaps matching TRBD1 (6 bases). Per germline, CDR1 LNHNV and CDR2 YYDKDF (reference sequence). Trimming took 5 bases from V and 4 from J, leaving 17 bases between them. The CDR3 consists of 15 residues. The DNA of the CDR3 is TGTGCCACCAGCCCCAAAGACAGGTTCCTCTATGGCTACACCTTC. Amino acid sequence: CATSPKDRFLYGYTF.

This clone was observed a handful of times. V gene TRBV11-2 combines with J gene TRBJ2-7, with a tentative D call TRBD1 (6 bases). Germline CDR1 and CDR2: SGHAT and FQNNGV. The CDR3 has 14 amino acids. Trimming pared 2 bases from V and 3 bases from J, leaving 11 bases between. In DNA form, the CDR3 reads TGTGCCAGCAGCTTAAGGACAGATGGCTACGAGCAGTACTTC. This translates into CASSLRTDGYEQYF.